The entry below describes one T cell receptor beta chain. The sample originates from a study of blood T cell repertoires in COVID-19. Study-wide context: Samples representing acute and convalescent COVID-19 were sourced from the United States, Italy and Spain.

Per the study methods: Amplification of reference gene primers was used by the study to estimate nucleated cell counts. Sequencing was performed with immunoSEQ multiplex PCR; in TCRdb, only in-frame clones are kept and a portion is missing. V and J calls and clone size are those listed in that table; D and trimming were worked out from the DNA. The repertoire has fewer than 250,000 clones, 88% of them found once; the top ten carry approximately 0.69%. V dropped 0 bases and J dropped 0 bases, with 8 bases sitting between them. Germline values: CDR1 SGHNT, CDR2 YYREEE (reference sequence). The CDR3 spans 15 residues.

This clonotype originated in a man aged 35 to 55 with acute or convalescent COVID-19. The specimen sequenced was peripheral blood. The chain uses TRBV5-4 and TRBJ2-3; D uncertain. This CDR3 reads CASSLELTSTDTQYF. Here the CDR3 DNA reads TGTGCCAGCAGCTTGGAACTCACTAGCACAGATACGCAGTATTTT.